The next 25 T cell receptor beta chains were all read from a single sample in a study of CD8+ T cells in alopecia areata. The sample's treatment: oral pan-JAK inhibitor, 5-10 mg twice daily. cDNA serving as the sequencing template came from extracted, reverse transcribed RNA. Generated by immunoSEQ multiplex PCR, the TCRdb table keeps only in-frame clones and is missing some. The sample yields about 180,000 clones, around 51% seen once. Specimen: CD8+ T cells sorted from blood, collected at approximately week 51, from a patient treated with tofacitinib. All receptors come from a human donor with alopecia areata.

The chain joins TRBV5-1 to TRBJ2-2; no definite D call. Germline CDR1 reads SGHRS; CDR2 reads YFSETQ. The germline V and J ends were trimmed by 5 bases and 4 bases, with 15 bases remaining between them. The CDR3 runs to 15 residues. CDR3 nucleotides: TGCGCCAGCAGAACCGGGTCTGTGGCCACCGGGGAGCTGTTTTTT. This encodes CASRTGSVATGELFF.

V is TRBV7-8 and J is TRBJ2-3, with no clear D. Germline CDR1 SGHVS, CDR2 FQNEAQ. V was cut by 5 bases and J by 0 bases, with 18 bases left in between. The CDR3 consists of 17 residues. The CDR3 spells CASSPPLARPSTDTQYF. The DNA for the CDR3 is TGTGCCAGCAGCCCACCTCTGGCGCGACCTAGCACAGATACGCAGTATTTT.

V gene TRBV7-9 combines with J gene TRBJ2-5; TRBD2 aligns across 9 bases. The V and J ends lost 1 base and 5 bases, in that order; junction bases with no gene match: 5. Germline V gene lookup returns CDR1 SEHNR and CDR2 FQNEAQ (reference sequence). There are 15 residues in the CDR3. The CDR3 sequence is CASSLEAGGRETQYF. CDR3 sequence (DNA): TGTGCCAGCAGCTTAGAAGCGGGGGGCCGGGAGACCCAGTACTTC.

This chain uses TRBV4-2 with TRBJ1-5, with 7 positions matching TRBD1. CDR3 length: 14 amino acids. J was trimmed by 6 bases and V by 2 bases; bases with no gene match: 4. The germline CDR1 and CDR2 sequences are LGHNA and YNFKEQ. This CDR3 is CASSQPGGSQPQHF. CDR3 nucleotide sequence: TGTGCCAGCAGCCAACCAGGGGGGTCTCAGCCCCAGCATTTT.

The chain couples TRBV7-6 to TRBJ2-7, with D perhaps given as TRBD1 or TRBD2 (7 bases each). Per germline, CDR1 SGHVS and CDR2 FNYEAQ. V was shortened by 8 bases and J by 0 bases, with 11 bases between the two germline ends. The CDR3 is 13 amino acids. The chain's CDR3 is CASSGGGSYEQYF. CDR3 DNA sequence: TGTGCCAGCTCAGGGGGGGGCTCCTACGAGCAGTACTTC.

This chain joins TRBV5-1 and TRBJ2-7, with D possibly being TRBD1 or TRBD2 (6 bases each). The length of the CDR3 is 14 residues. The ends were cut back, 4 bases at V and 2 bases at J, with 13 bases in the middle. CDR1 is SGHRS, CDR2 YFSETQ, per germline. CDR3 coding DNA: TGCGCCAGCAGCCAGAAAGGGGGGACCTACGAGCAGTACTTC. Translation: CASSQKGGTYEQYF.

The chain uses TRBV7-9 and TRBJ2-5; D remains ambiguous. The CDR3 is 13 amino acids. Deletions cut 5 bases from V and 1 base from J, with 8 bases between. CDR1 and CDR2 (germline): SEHNR, FQNEAQ (reference sequence). The CDR3 sequence is CASSTMSQETQYF. The CDR3 coding sequence is TGTGCCAGCAGCACCATGTCCCAAGAGACCCAGTACTTC.

The rearrangement joins TRBV7-6 to TRBJ2-3; 7 nucleotides align to TRBD1. The V and J ends lost 8 bases and 1 base, in that order; junction bases with no gene match: 12. Germline V gene sequence: CDR1 SGHVS, CDR2 FNYEAQ. This CDR3 spans 16 amino acids. The CDR3 region is CASFEWTGVGTDTQYF. CDR3 in DNA: TGTGCCAGCTTTGAATGGACAGGCGTCGGCACAGATACGCAGTATTTT.

This clone was seen a few times. The chain combines TRBV5-6 with TRBJ2-7; 13 bases fit TRBD2. The CDR3 covers 18 residues. J lost 3 bases, V lost 4 bases, and 13 bases had no gene match. Germline V CDR1 and CDR2: SGHDT, YYEEEE. CDR3 sequence (DNA): TGTGCCAGCAGCCCCGGGACTAGCGGGGTTAGGTTGGGCTACGAGCAGTACTTC. This sequence encodes CASSPGTSGVRLGYEQYF.

The rearrangement uses TRBV5-6 and TRBJ1-5; 8 bases map to TRBD1. V was clipped by 0 bases and J by 6 bases; unmatched bases: 8. CDR1 is SGHDT, CDR2 YYEEEE, per germline. The CDR3 is 16 amino acids. The CDR3 sequence: CASSLADRGPSQPQHF. The CDR3 nucleotides read TGTGCCAGCAGCTTGGCAGACAGGGGCCCGAGTCAGCCCCAGCATTTT.

This chain joins TRBV4-3 and TRBJ1-1; TRBD1 aligns across 8 bases. The V and J ends lost 3 bases and 6 bases, in that order; junction bases with no gene match: 6. The CDR3 has 14 amino acids. CDR1 and CDR2 (germline): LGHNA, YSLEER. The CDR3 coding sequence is TGCGCCAGCAGCCACGCGGACAGGGTGGCTGAAGCTTTCTTT. Protein product: CASSHADRVAEAFF.

This rearrangement joins TRBV5-5 to TRBJ2-3; TRBD1 aligns across 8 bases. After removal of 5 bases from V and 8 bases from J, the junction contained 4 bases not matched to a gene. CDR3 length: 12 amino acids. Germline CDR1 reads SGHKS; CDR2 reads YYEKEE (reference sequence). The CDR3 region is CASRGTGGTQYF. The CDR3 coding sequence is TGTGCCAGCAGAGGGACAGGAGGTACGCAGTATTTT.

The chain links TRBV11-1 to TRBJ2-1; no firm D call. Trimming removed 3 bases from V and 6 bases from J, with 6 bases in between. Germline assignment: CDR1 SGHAT and CDR2 FQDESV (reference sequence). The CDR3 is 12 amino acids. The CDR3 DNA is TGTGCCAGCAGCTTCGTCAGCAATGAGCAGTTCTTC. It codes for CASSFVSNEQFF. Full variable domain (outside the CDR3, taken from reference TRBV11-1 and TRBJ2-1): EAEVAQSPRYKITEKSQAVAFWCDPISGHATLYWYRQILGQGPELLVQFQDESVVDDSQLPKDRFSAERLKGVDSTLKIQPAELGDSAMYLCASSFVSNEQFFGPGTRLTVL.

Comment on this clone: The sample holds other DNA sequences that translate to the same CDR3. The chain is built from TRBV25-1 and TRBJ1-2; D is perhaps TRBD1 (5 bases). The CDR3 has 13 residues. V was cut by 2 bases and J by 4 bases, with 8 bases left in between. Germline values: CDR1 MGHDK, CDR2 SYGVNS. CDR3 sequence reads: CASSEGGGYGYTF. The CDR3 region has the DNA TGTGCCAGCAGTGAAGGGGGAGGCTATGGCTACACCTTC.

The genes are TRBV7-9 and TRBJ2-7; D is possibly TRBD2 (5 bases). V was cut by 5 bases and J by 3 bases, with 8 bases left in between. Germline V gene lookup returns CDR1 SEHNR and CDR2 FQNEAQ (reference sequence). The CDR3 sequence is 12 residues long. Here the CDR3 reads CASSPRGYEQYF. CDR3 DNA: TGTGCCAGCAGCCCCCGGGGCTACGAGCAGTACTTC.

This clone was observed a handful of times. The genes are TRBV7-2 and TRBJ1-1; no reliable D call. This CDR3 comprises 13 residues. The V end lost 3 bases, the J end lost 0 bases, and 5 bases lay between the germline ends. The germline gives CDR1 SGHTA, CDR2 FQGNSA. CDR3 protein: CASSFTVNTEAFF. CDR3 DNA: TGTGCCAGCAGCTTCACGGTGAACACTGAAGCTTTCTTT.

This clone has more than one count but fewer than ten. The chain carries TRBV29-1 and TRBJ2-3; D tentatively reads TRBD1 or TRBD2 (7 bases each). CDR1 is SQVTM and CDR2 is ANQGSEA in the germline V gene. The CDR3 extends over 17 amino acids. With 6 bases removed from V and 0 bases from J, the gap between germline ends came to 22 bases. CDR3 nucleotide sequence: TGCAGCGTCGCCGGGACAGCTGGGGGGGATAGCACAGATACGCAGTATTTT. Amino acid sequence: CSVAGTAGGDSTDTQYF.

The genes are TRBV11-2 and TRBJ2-3; D unclear. V lost 1 base and J lost 6, with 5 bases in between. Germline V gene lookup returns CDR1 SGHAT and CDR2 FQNNGV. The CDR3 sequence is 12 residues long. CDR3: CASSLVPDTQYF. The CDR3 nucleotides are TGTGCCAGCAGCTTAGTCCCTGATACGCAGTATTTT.

This clone was observed a few times. V usage is TRBV29-1 and J usage is TRBJ2-5, with D perhaps given as TRBD1 or TRBD2 (5 bases each). This CDR3 has 15 residues. Germline V gives CDR1 SQVTM, CDR2 ANQGSEA. Trimming removed 5 bases at V and 0 bases at J, with 16 bases between. The CDR3 nucleotides read TGCAGCGTTTTAGGGACCCCAGAATACCAAGAGACCCAGTACTTC. Translation gives CSVLGTPEYQETQYF.

The chain combines TRBV13 with TRBJ1-1; TRBD1 agrees at 9 bases. Germline trimming cut 5 bases from V and 3 bases from J; bases unmatched to any gene: 7. This CDR3 is built from 15 residues. Per germline, CDR1 PRHDT and CDR2 FYEKMQ (reference sequence). The DNA for the CDR3 is TGTGCCAGCAGCCACTTGGGACAGGGCTACACTGAAGCTTTCTTT. This gives the protein CASSHLGQGYTEAFF.

This clone was detected a few times. The rearrangement links TRBV10-3 to TRBJ1-2; a possible D gene is TRBD1 (5 bases). In germline, CDR1 is ENHRY, CDR2 SYGVKD. The CDR3 has 13 amino acids. V lost 2 bases, J lost 3 bases, and 7 bases lay in between. The CDR3 DNA is TGTGCCATCAGTGAGGAGGGGTACTATGGCTACACCTTC. Translating it yields CAISEEGYYGYTF.

The V call is TRBV6-6, the J call TRBJ1-5, with a possible D match to TRBD1 (5 bases). This CDR3 comprises 12 residues. Trimming cost V 6 bases and J 6 bases, with 9 bases left between them. The germline CDR1 and CDR2 sequences are MNHNY and SVGAGI (reference sequence). The CDR3 nucleotides are TGTGCCAGCAGAGGGGAGGCTCAGCCCCAGCATTTT. It encodes CASRGEAQPQHF.

This clone was recorded a few times. The J gene is TRBJ2-7, the V gene TRBV7-9; D is ambiguous. Trimming took 5 bases from V and 7 from J, leaving 12 bases between them. Germline CDR1 reads SEHNR; CDR2 reads FQNEAQ (reference sequence). This CDR3 is built from 12 residues. The CDR3 DNA reads TGTGCCAGCAGCCCTAGGATGGGGGAGCAGTACTTC. It codes for CASSPRMGEQYF. Full variable domain (missing parts from reference TRBV7-9 and TRBJ2-7): DTGVSQNPRHKITKRGQNVTFRCDPISEHNRLYWYRQTLGQGPEFLTYFQNEAQLEKSRLLSDRFSAERPKGSFSTLEIQRTEQGDSAMYLCASSPRMGEQYFGPGTRLTVT.

This chain joins TRBV6-1 and TRBJ2-5; TRBD1 agrees at 7 bases. This CDR3 contains 13 residues. CDR1 and CDR2 (germline): MNHNS, SASEGT. Trimming removed 6 bases from V and 5 bases from J; junction bases left unmatched: 6. The CDR3 DNA is TGTGCCAGCAGACACAGGGGCTGGGAGACCCAGTACTTC. Translation: CASRHRGWETQYF.

This clone turned up a few times. The chain joins TRBV7-3 to TRBJ1-2, with D possibly being TRBD1 (5 bases). This CDR3 region has 14 residues. V lost 5 bases and J 4 bases, leaving 14 bases between the germline ends. Per the germline V gene, CDR1 is SGHTA and CDR2 is FQGTGA. In DNA, the CDR3 is TGTGCCAGCAGCATGGGTGGGGCGGGCTATGGCTACACCTTC. This sequence encodes CASSMGGAGYGYTF.